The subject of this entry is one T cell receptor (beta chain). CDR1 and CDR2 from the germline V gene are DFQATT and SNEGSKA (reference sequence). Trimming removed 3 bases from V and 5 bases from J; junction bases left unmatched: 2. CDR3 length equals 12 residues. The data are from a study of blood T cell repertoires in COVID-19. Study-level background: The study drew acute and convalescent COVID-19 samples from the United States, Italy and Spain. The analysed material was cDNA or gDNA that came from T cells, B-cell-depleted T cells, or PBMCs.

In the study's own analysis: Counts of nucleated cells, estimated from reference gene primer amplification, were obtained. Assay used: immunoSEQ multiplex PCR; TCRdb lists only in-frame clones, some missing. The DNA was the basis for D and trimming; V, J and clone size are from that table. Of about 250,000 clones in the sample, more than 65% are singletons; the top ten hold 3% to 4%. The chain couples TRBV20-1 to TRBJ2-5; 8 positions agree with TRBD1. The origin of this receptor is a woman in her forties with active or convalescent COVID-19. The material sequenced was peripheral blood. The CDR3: CSASNRGETQYF. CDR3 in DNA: TGCAGTGCTAGTAACAGGGGGGAGACCCAGTACTTC.